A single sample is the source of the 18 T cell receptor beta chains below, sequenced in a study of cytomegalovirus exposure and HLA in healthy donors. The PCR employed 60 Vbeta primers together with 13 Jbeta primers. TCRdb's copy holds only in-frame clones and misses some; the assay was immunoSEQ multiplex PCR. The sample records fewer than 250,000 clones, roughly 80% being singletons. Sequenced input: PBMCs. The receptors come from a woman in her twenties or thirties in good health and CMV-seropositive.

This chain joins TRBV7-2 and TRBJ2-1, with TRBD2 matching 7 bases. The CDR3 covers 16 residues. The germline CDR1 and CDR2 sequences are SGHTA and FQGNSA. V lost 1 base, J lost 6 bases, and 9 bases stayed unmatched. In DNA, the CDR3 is TGTGCCAGCAGCTTAGTACCGGGACTACCGGGCAATGAGCAGTTCTTC. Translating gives CASSLVPGLPGNEQFF.

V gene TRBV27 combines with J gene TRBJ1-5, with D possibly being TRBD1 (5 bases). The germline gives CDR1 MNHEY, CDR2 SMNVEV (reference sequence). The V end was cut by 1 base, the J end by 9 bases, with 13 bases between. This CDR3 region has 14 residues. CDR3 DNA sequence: TGTGCCAGCAGTTTATGGGGGGGGAGTACGCCCCAGCATTTT. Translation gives CASSLWGGSTPQHF.

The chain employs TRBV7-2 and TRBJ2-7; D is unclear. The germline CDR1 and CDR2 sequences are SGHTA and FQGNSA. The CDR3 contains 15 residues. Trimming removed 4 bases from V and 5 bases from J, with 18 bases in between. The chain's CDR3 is CASSSQTYRSDEQYF. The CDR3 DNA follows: TGTGCCAGCAGCTCCCAAACGTACCGGAGCGACGAGCAGTACTTC.

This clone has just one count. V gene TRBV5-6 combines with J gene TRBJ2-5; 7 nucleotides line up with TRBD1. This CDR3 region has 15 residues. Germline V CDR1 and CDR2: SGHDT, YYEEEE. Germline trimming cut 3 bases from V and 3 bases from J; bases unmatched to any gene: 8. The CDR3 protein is CASSWGPGGEETQYF. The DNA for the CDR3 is TGTGCCAGCAGCTGGGGGCCAGGGGGTGAAGAGACCCAGTACTTC.

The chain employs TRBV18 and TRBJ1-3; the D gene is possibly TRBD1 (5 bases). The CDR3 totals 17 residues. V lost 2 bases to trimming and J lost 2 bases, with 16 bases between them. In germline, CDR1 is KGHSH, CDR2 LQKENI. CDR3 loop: CASSPFREQGAGNTIYF. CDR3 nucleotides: TGTGCCAGCTCACCATTTAGGGAACAAGGGGCTGGAAACACCATATATTTT.

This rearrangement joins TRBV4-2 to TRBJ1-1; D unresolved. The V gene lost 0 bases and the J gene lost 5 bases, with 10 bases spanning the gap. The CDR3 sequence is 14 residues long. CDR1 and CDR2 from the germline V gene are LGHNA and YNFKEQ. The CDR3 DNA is TGTGCCAGCAGCCAAGATGGAAGAGGGACTGAAGCTTTCTTT. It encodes CASSQDGRGTEAFF.

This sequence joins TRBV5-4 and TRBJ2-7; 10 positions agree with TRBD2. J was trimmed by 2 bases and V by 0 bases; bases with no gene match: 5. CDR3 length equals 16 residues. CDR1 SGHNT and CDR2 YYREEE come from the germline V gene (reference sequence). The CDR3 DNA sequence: TGTGCCAGCAGCTTGGAGACAGCGGGAGGGACCTACGAGCAGTACTTC. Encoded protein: CASSLETAGGTYEQYF. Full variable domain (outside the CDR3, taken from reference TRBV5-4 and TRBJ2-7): ETGVTQSPTHLIKTRGQQVTLRCSSQSGHNTVSWYQQALGQGPQFIFQYYREEENGRGNFPPRFSGLQFPNYSSELNVNALELDDSALYLCASSLETAGGTYEQYFGPGTRLTVT.

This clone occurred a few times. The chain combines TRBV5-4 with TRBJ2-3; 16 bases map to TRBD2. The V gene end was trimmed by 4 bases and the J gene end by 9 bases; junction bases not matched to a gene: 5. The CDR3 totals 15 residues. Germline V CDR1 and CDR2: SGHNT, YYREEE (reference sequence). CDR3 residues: CASSTGLAGGPTQYF. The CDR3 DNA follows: TGTGCCAGCAGCACGGGACTAGCGGGAGGGCCGACGCAGTATTTT.

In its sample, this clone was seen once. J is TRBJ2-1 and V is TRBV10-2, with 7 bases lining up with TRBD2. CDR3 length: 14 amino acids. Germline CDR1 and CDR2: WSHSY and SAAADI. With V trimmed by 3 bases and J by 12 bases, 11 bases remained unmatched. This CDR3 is CASSEREGGLRQFF. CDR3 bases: TGCGCCAGCAGTGAAAGGGAGGGAGGGCTCCGGCAGTTCTTC.

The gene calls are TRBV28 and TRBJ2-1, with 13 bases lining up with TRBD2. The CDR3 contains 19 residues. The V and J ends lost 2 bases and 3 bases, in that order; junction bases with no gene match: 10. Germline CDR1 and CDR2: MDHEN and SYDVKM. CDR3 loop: CASSLGTPWTSGSYNEQFF. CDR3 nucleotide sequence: TGTGCCAGCAGTTTAGGCACCCCCTGGACTAGCGGGAGCTACAATGAGCAGTTCTTC.

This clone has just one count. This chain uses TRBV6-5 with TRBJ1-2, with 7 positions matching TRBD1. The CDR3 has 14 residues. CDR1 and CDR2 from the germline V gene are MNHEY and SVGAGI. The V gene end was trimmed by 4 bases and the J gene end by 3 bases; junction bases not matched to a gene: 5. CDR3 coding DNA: TGTGCCAGCAGTTCCGACAGGGAGCACTATGGCTACACCTTC. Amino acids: CASSSDREHYGYTF.

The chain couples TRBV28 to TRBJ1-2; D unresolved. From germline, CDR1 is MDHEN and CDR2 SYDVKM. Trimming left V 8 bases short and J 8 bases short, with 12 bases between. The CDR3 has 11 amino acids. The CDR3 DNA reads TGTGCCAGCTACGGGGTTTCCGGCTACACCTTC. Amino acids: CASYGVSGYTF.

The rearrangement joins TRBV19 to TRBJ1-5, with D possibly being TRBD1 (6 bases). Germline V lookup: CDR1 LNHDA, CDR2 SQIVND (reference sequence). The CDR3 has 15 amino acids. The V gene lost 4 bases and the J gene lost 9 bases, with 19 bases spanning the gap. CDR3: CASSTSTGMTRPQHF. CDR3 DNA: TGTGCCAGTAGTACCTCTACAGGGATGACAAGGCCCCAGCATTTT.

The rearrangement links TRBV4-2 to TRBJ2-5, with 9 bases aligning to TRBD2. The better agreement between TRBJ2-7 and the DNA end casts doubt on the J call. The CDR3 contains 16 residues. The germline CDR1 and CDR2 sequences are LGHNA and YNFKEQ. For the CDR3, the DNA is TGTGCCAGCAGCCAAGATCCCGGGACTAGCCCCTACGAGCAGTACTTC. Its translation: CASSQDPGTSPYEQYF.

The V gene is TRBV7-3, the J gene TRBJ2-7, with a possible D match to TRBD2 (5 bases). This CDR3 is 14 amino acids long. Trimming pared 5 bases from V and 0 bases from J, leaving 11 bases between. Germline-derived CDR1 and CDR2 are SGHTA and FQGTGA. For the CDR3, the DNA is TGTGCCAGCAGCCCCCGGGGTCTCTCCTACGAGCAGTACTTC. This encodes CASSPRGLSYEQYF.

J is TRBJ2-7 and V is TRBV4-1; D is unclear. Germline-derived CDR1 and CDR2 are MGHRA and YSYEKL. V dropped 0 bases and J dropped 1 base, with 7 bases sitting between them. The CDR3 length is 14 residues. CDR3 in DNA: TGCGCCAGCAGCCAAGATCCCCAGTCCTACGAGCAGTACTTC. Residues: CASSQDPQSYEQYF.

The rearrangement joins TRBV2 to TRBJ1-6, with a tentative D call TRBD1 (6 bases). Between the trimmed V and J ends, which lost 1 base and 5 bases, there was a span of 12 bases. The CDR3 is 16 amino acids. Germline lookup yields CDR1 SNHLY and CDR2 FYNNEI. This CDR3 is CASSEGVGGDNSPLHF. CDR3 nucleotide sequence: TGTGCCAGCAGTGAAGGGGTAGGGGGGGATAATTCACCCCTCCACTTT.

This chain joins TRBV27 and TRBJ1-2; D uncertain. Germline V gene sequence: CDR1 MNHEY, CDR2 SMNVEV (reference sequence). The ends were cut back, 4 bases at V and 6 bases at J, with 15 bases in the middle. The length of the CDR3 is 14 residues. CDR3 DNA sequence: TGTGCCAGCAGTTCTCCGGGAACGGCCCATGGCTACACCTTC. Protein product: CASSSPGTAHGYTF.